This TCR beta chain was recovered during a study of cytomegalovirus exposure and HLA in healthy donors. Trimming left V 0 bases short and J 7 bases short, with 16 bases between. From germline, CDR1 is SGHRS and CDR2 YFSETQ. The CDR3 sequence is 15 residues long. Amplification used 60 Vbeta primers and 13 Jbeta primers. Clones were sequenced by immunoSEQ multiplex PCR, and TCRdb holds only the in-frame ones, with some missing. The listing records just under 65,000 clones. The material sequenced was PBMCs. This clonotype originated in a boy aged 10-17 years in good health and CMV-seronegative. The V and J genes are TRBV5-1 and TRBJ1-1; D is possibly TRBD1 (6 bases). CDR3 coding DNA: TGCGCCAGCAGCTTGGGTGCGGGGGGCTTGATTGAAGCTTTCTTT. Translation gives CASSLGAGGLIEAFF.